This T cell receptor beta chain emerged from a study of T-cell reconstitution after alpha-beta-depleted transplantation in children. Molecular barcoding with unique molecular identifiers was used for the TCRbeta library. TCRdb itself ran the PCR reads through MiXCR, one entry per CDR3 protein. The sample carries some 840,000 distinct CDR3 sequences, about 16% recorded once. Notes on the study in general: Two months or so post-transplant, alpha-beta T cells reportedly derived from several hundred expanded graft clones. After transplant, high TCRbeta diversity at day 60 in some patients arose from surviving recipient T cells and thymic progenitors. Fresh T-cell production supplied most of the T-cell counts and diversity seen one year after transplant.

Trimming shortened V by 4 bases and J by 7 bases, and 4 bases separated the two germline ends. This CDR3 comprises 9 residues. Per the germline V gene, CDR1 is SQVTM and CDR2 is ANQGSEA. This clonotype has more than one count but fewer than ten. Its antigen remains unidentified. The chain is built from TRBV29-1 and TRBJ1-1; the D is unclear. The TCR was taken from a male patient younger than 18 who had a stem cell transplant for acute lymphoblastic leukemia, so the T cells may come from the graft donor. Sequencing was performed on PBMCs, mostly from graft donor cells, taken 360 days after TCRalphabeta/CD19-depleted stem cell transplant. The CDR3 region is CSVGVEAFF. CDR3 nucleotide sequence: TGCAGCGTTGGGGTTGAAGCTTTCTTT.